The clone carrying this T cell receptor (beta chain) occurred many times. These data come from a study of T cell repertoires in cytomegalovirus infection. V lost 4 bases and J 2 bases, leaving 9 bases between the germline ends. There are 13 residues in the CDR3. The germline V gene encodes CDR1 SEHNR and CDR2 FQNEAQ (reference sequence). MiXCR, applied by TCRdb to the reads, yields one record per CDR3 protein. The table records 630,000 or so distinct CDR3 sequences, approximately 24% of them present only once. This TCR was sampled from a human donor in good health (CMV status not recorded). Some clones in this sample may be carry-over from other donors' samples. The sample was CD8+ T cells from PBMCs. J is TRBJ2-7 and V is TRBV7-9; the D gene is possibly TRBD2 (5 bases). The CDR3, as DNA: TGTGCCAGCAGCTCGGGGTCACCCTACGAGCAGTACGTC. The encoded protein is CASSSGSPYEQYV.